The 28 T cell receptor beta chains below were found in one sample sequenced in a study of T cells in Graves' hyperthyroidism and ophthalmopathy. TCR beta CDR3 sequences were amplified from RNA transcripts. First-round RT-PCR targeting the TCR CDR3 was performed with the HTBI primer set. From the multiplex PCR reads, TCRdb called clonotypes with MiXCR, one entry per CDR3 protein. This table holds approximately 330,000 distinct CDR3 sequences, under 25% found once. Sequenced: blood. These receptors all come from a woman between 45 and 60 years old with Graves' hyperthyroidism.

This rearrangement joins TRBV5-6 to TRBJ1-4, with TRBD1 matching over 8 bases. The ends lost 2 bases at V and 7 bases at J; junction bases unmatched: 10. Germline V gives CDR1 SGHDT, CDR2 YYEEEE. This CDR3 has 16 residues. CDR3 in DNA: TGTGCCAGCAGCTTAAGGGCGACAGGGGAAGGTGAAAAACTGTTTTTT. It specifies CASSLRATGEGEKLFF.

This clonotype is labeled as medium-sized. CDR3 in amino acids: CASSSGAGEYNEQFF. CDR3 DNA sequence: TGTGCCAGCAGCTCCGGGGCGGGGGAGTACAATGAGCAGTTCTTC. This chain links TRBV3-1 with TRBJ2-1, with 7 bases that match TRBD2. The V segment lost 5 bases and the J segment 4 bases; nucleotides outside the gene matches: 8. This CDR3 comprises 15 residues. CDR1 is LGHDT and CDR2 is YNNKEL in the germline V gene (reference sequence).

This clonotype came up many times. The chain carries TRBV6-1 and TRBJ1-2, with TRBD1 as a possible D gene (6 bases). The CDR3 loop spans 15 amino acids. CDR1 and CDR2 (germline): MNHNS, SASEGT. V lost 6 bases, J lost 0 bases, and 14 bases lay in between. The chain's CDR3 is CASSPMTGANYGYTF. CDR3 bases: TGTGCCAGCAGCCCAATGACAGGAGCTAACTATGGCTACACCTTC.

This clonotype was counted ten times or more. The genes are TRBV11-2 and TRBJ2-1, with 14 bases that match TRBD2. This CDR3 has 16 amino acids. CDR1 SGHAT and CDR2 FQNNGV come from the germline V gene. Unmatched junction bases numbered 8, after V lost 5 bases and J lost 8 bases. CDR3 loop: CASSRGLAGDLDEQFF. In nucleotides, the CDR3 is TGTGCCAGCAGCCGGGGACTAGCGGGGGATCTGGATGAGCAGTTCTTC.

This clonotype was counted ten times or more. The chain uses TRBV7-9 and TRBJ1-1; tentatively, D is TRBD1 (5 bases). V lost 2 bases and J lost 10, with 14 bases in between. This CDR3 comprises 13 residues. Germline V CDR1 and CDR2: SEHNR, FQNEAQ (reference sequence). As DNA, the CDR3 is TGTGCCAGCAGCTTAAAGTCGGGGCAGGCAGCTTTCTTT. Its translation is CASSLKSGQAAFF.

This clonotype was detected only a few times. The V and J genes are TRBV5-1 and TRBJ1-4, with D possibly TRBD1 on 6 matching bases. CDR3 length equals 15 residues. Germline CDR1 reads SGHRS; CDR2 reads YFSETQ. The V end was cut by 4 bases, the J end by 4 bases, with 14 bases between. This CDR3 is CASSPRQAVNEKLFF. The CDR3 DNA is TGCGCCAGCAGCCCCAGACAGGCAGTTAATGAAAAACTGTTTTTT.

This clonotype was found many times. V gene TRBV30 combines with J gene TRBJ2-1; D is uncertain. V was cut by 5 bases and J by 1 base, with 9 bases left in between. From germline, CDR1 is GTSNPN and CDR2 SVGIG (reference sequence). This CDR3 has 13 residues. The DNA of the CDR3 is TGTGCCTGGGAGGTCCGTTCCTACAATGAGCAGTTCTTC. As protein: CAWEVRSYNEQFF.

The V and J genes are TRBV12-3 or TRBV12-4 and TRBJ1-1; the D is unclear. Trimming took 7 bases from V and 5 from J, leaving 17 bases between them. The CDR3 covers 14 residues. CDR3 loop: CASTFSSQTTEAFF. CDR3 in DNA: TGTGCCAGCACCTTTTCTTCCCAGACGACTGAAGCTTTCTTT.

The V gene is TRBV3-1, the J gene TRBJ2-7; D may be TRBD2 (5 bases). The CDR3 consists of 11 residues. Germline CDR1 and CDR2: LGHDT and YNNKEL (reference sequence). The V end lost 0 bases, the J end lost 9 bases, and 6 bases lay between the germline ends. The CDR3 DNA sequence: TGTGCCAGCAGCCAAGAAGGGAGGCAGTACTTC. This translates into CASSQEGRQYF.

This clonotype showed up just a few times. The J gene is TRBJ2-3, the V gene TRBV5-1; tentatively, D is TRBD1 or TRBD2 (5 bases each). The CDR3 contains 15 residues. Germline CDR1 is SGHRS and CDR2 is YFSETQ. Between the trimmed V and J ends, which lost 3 bases and 3 bases, there was a span of 14 bases. The CDR3 sequence is CASSSLGVATDTQYF. In nucleotides, the CDR3 is TGCGCCAGCAGCTCCCTGGGGGTGGCGACAGATACGCAGTATTTT.

This clonotype was detected ten times or more. This sequence joins TRBV30 and TRBJ2-5; a weak D match, TRBD2 (6 bases). This CDR3 is built from 14 residues. V shed 3 bases and J shed 4 bases, with 15 bases lying between them. The germline gives CDR1 GTSNPN, CDR2 SVGIG (reference sequence). DNA for the CDR3: TGTGCCTGGAGCATCGGGAGCGGGCGAGAGACCCAGTACTTC. Protein sequence: CAWSIGSGRETQYF.

This clonotype turned up a few times. The chain recombines TRBV18 with TRBJ1-1, with TRBD1 identical over 12 bases. The CDR3 has 18 residues. The germline V gene has CDR1 KGHSH and CDR2 LQKENI. The V and J ends lost 3 bases and 1 base, in that order; junction bases with no gene match: 9. The CDR3: CASSPRAGTGGKNTEAFF. The CDR3 DNA reads TGTGCCAGCTCACCCCGCGCCGGGACAGGGGGCAAGAACACTGAAGCTTTCTTT.

This clonotype was picked up many times. J is TRBJ2-3 and V is TRBV3-1; TRBD1 might be the D (7 bases). CDR1 and CDR2 from the germline V gene are LGHDT and YNNKEL (reference sequence). The CDR3 covers 17 residues. Trimming cost V 2 bases and J 2 bases, with 17 bases left between them. CDR3: CASSQPRGERATDTQYF. DNA of the CDR3: TGTGCCAGCAGCCAACCCAGGGGGGAGCGGGCCACAGATACGCAGTATTTT.

Comments on this clonotype: This may be a read error: a much more frequent sequence differs by one nucleotide. The rearrangement links TRBV3-1 to TRBJ2-1, with TRBD1 matching over 7 bases. The CDR3 has 14 residues. From germline, CDR1 is LGHDT and CDR2 YNNKEL (reference sequence). As DNA, the CDR3 is TGTGCCAGCAGTCCCCATTCCGACAGGGATGAGCGGTTCTTC. This gives the protein CASSPHSDRDERFF.

This chain joins TRBV3-1 and TRBJ2-5; D is undetermined. Germline V gene data show CDR1 as LGHDT and CDR2 as YNNKEL (reference sequence). V was clipped by 0 bases and J by 3 bases, with 11 bases between them. This CDR3 comprises 15 residues. Here the CDR3 DNA reads TGTGCCAGCAGCCAAGATAGGCGTATAGAAGAGACCCAGTACTTC. Protein: CASSQDRRIEETQYF.

The chain joins TRBV7-8 to TRBJ2-5, with D perhaps assigned TRBD1 or TRBD2 (5 bases each). Germline V gene data show CDR1 as SGHVS and CDR2 as FQNEAQ. The CDR3 spans 16 residues. Trimming removed 7 bases at V and 0 bases at J, with 18 bases between. The CDR3 DNA sequence: TGTGCCAGCAACTACACCGGGACCGCATACCAAGAGACCCAGTACTTC. Its protein product is CASNYTGTAYQETQYF. The full variable domain, with the rest looked up from reference TRBV7-8 and TRBJ2-5, is GAGVSQSPRYKVAKRGQDVALRCDPISGHVSLFWYQQALGQGPEFLTYFQNEAQLDKSGLPSDRFFAERPEGSVSTLKIQRTQQEDSAVYLCASNYTGTAYQETQYFGPGTRLLVL.

The chain combines TRBV2 with TRBJ2-2; TRBD2 agrees at 7 bases. CDR1 and CDR2 from the germline V gene are SNHLY and FYNNEI. The length of the CDR3 is 14 residues. Trimming took 6 bases from V and 6 from J; bases not matched to a gene: 7. CDR3 sequence (DNA): TGTGCCAGCAGACTAGCGTTGGGCTCCGGGGAGCTGTTTTTT. It translates to CASRLALGSGELFF.

CDR3 nucleotide sequence: TGTGCCAGCAGGAACACTAGCGGGGGGGTTCCCGGGGAGCTGTTTTTT. It encodes CASRNTSGGVPGELFF. The chain is built from TRBV6-2 or TRBV6-3 and TRBJ2-2; TRBD2 aligns across 13 bases. The CDR3 totals 16 residues. CDR1 is MNHEY, CDR2 SVGEGT, per germline. Unmatched junction bases numbered 7, after V lost 6 bases and J lost 6 bases.

A few counts support this clonotype. The CDR3 sequence is CASSYPRGREYF. Written as DNA, the CDR3 is TGTGCCAGCAGTTATCCCCGTGGACGGGAGTACTTC. This chain uses TRBV27 with TRBJ2-5; no clear D. The CDR3 totals 12 residues. Looked up from germline, CDR1 is MNHEY and CDR2 is SMNVEV (reference sequence). Trimming shortened V by 4 bases and J by 12 bases, and 15 bases separated the two germline ends.

The chain employs TRBV7-3 and TRBJ2-1; 15 nucleotides line up with TRBD2. Germline loops: CDR1 SGHTA, CDR2 FQGTGA. J gave up 6 bases and V 2 bases, and 14 bases lay outside the gene matches. The CDR3 runs to 20 residues. The CDR3: CASSLLGTSGGRQGFNEQFF. The CDR3 nucleotides are TGTGCCAGCAGCTTACTGGGGACTAGCGGGGGGCGGCAGGGCTTCAATGAGCAGTTCTTC.

The chain has TRBV6-5 and TRBJ2-6; D not certain. The CDR3 runs to 15 residues. Germline V gene lookup returns CDR1 MNHEY and CDR2 SVGAGI. V was pared by 1 base and J by 1 base, with 5 bases between. The CDR3, as DNA: TGTGCCAGCAGTTACTGGGCGTCTGGGGCCAACGTCCTGACTTTC. Protein sequence: CASSYWASGANVLTF.

This clonotype was observed at least ten times. The chain carries TRBV6-1 and TRBJ2-7; TRBD2 is a possible D gene (6 bases). Trimming removed 2 bases at V and 3 bases at J, with 14 bases between. Germline lookup yields CDR1 MNHNS and CDR2 SASEGT. The CDR3 covers 15 residues. The DNA for the CDR3 is TGTGCCAGCAGTGAACCCCCCGGGAGACTCTACGAGCAGTACTTC. This codes for CASSEPPGRLYEQYF.

This clonotype was seen at least ten times. This chain uses TRBV18 with TRBJ2-5, with 10 bases lining up with TRBD2. The CDR3 sequence is 16 residues long. J lost 3 bases, V lost 3 bases, and 7 bases had no gene match. In germline, CDR1 is KGHSH, CDR2 LQKENI. CDR3 bases: TGTGCCAGCTCACCTCTAGCGGGGGCCGCCAAAGAGACCCAGTACTTC. It specifies CASSPLAGAAKETQYF. The full variable domain, in which reference TRBV18 and TRBJ2-5 provide the parts outside the CDR3, is NAGVMQNPRHLVRRRGQEARLRCSPMKGHSHVYWYRQLPEEGLKFMVYLQKENIIDESGMPKERFSAEFPKEGPSILRIQQVVRGDSAAYFCASSPLAGAAKETQYFGPGTRLLVL.

This chain joins TRBV24-1 and TRBJ2-1, with a possible D match to TRBD2 (5 bases). Germline lookup yields CDR1 KGHDR and CDR2 SFDVKD. Trimming stripped 3 bases from V and 10 bases from J, with 12 bases between. CDR3 length equals 13 residues. CDR3 residues: CATSDPTRNEQFF. CDR3 DNA sequence: TGTGCCACCAGTGATCCCACTAGGAACGAGCAGTTCTTC.

This clonotype was counted ten times or more. V usage is TRBV30 and J usage is TRBJ1-1; 10 bases match TRBD1. V lost 3 bases and J lost 13; bases outside the gene matches: 5. This CDR3 contains 11 residues. Germline V lookup: CDR1 GTSNPN, CDR2 SVGIG (reference sequence). The CDR3 here is CAWSRDRGGFF. The CDR3 nucleotides are TGTGCCTGGAGCAGGGACAGGGGTGGTTTCTTT.

Many counts were recorded for this clonotype. The chain couples TRBV30 to TRBJ1-1; D not resolved. Germline V gives CDR1 GTSNPN, CDR2 SVGIG (reference sequence). The CDR3 contains 13 residues. V lost 1 base and J 1 base, leaving 7 bases between the germline ends. Here the CDR3 DNA reads TGTGCCTGGAGTGGGACGGAGAACACTGAAGCTTTCTTT. This translates into CAWSGTENTEAFF.

The chain carries TRBV7-9 and TRBJ2-1; D tentatively reads TRBD1 or TRBD2 (5 bases each). CDR1 SEHNR and CDR2 FQNEAQ come from the germline V gene (reference sequence). The CDR3 is 15 amino acids. Deletions cut 7 bases from V and 6 bases from J, with 19 bases between. The CDR3 sequence: CASIPPRGASNEQFF. CDR3 sequence (DNA): TGTGCCAGCATCCCTCCCCGGGGCGCAAGCAATGAGCAGTTCTTC.

This chain joins TRBV3-1 and TRBJ1-1; no clear D gene. V lost 1 base to trimming and J lost 10 bases, with 16 bases between them. CDR3 length equals 14 residues. Germline values: CDR1 LGHDT, CDR2 YNNKEL (reference sequence). The CDR3 region is CASSQARPVVVAFF. Written as DNA, the CDR3 is TGTGCCAGCAGCCAAGCCCGACCCGTGGTTGTAGCTTTCTTT.